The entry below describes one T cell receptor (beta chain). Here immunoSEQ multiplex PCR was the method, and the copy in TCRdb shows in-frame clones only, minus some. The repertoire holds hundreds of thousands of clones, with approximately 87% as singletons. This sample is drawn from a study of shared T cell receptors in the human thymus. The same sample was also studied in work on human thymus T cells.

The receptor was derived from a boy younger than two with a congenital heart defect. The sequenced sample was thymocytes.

This CDR3 is CASSLADRPSYNEQFF. CDR3 sequence (DNA): TGCGCCAGCAGTCTTGCGGACAGGCCCTCCTACAATGAGCAGTTCTTC. The chain links TRBV23-1 to TRBJ2-1, with 7 bases identical to TRBD1. TRBV23-1 is an ORF, and what it does is uncertain. V gave up 4 bases and J gave up 0 bases; unmatched junction bases: 6. The CDR3 totals 16 residues.